What follows are 25 T cell receptor beta chains derived from one specimen sequenced in a study of blood T cells in healthy people across ages. The second PCR ran roughly 6 to 11 cycles with a sample-barcoded 5' primer and J-beta primers. TCRdb analysed the 5' RACE reads with MiXCR anew, one entry per CDR3 protein. The sample carries 800,000 to 1,300,000 distinct CDR3 sequences, roughly a quarter recorded once. This sample also belongs to another study, concerning T cells of mothers and their children.

Sequenced: blood. These receptors all come from a girl aged 2-10 years in good health.

This clonotype was observed a handful of times. The CDR3 region has the DNA TGTGCCAGCAGCGTATTCGCAGGACCCTCTGGGGCCAACGTCCTGACTTTC. Amino acid sequence: CASSVFAGPSGANVLTF. The V and J genes are TRBV9 and TRBJ2-6; D is unclear. The CDR3 consists of 17 residues. The V gene's germline CDR1 is SGDLS and CDR2 YYNGEE. V lost 1 base and J lost 0, with 11 bases in between.

The sample holds many counts of this clonotype. The rearrangement links TRBV12-3 or TRBV12-4 to TRBJ1-2; no firm D call. Deletions cut 3 bases from V and 6 bases from J, with 17 bases between. The CDR3 totals 15 residues. Here the CDR3 DNA reads TGTGCCAGCAGTTTGTCGGGGAGAGGGCTGGATGGCTACACCTTC. As protein: CASSLSGRGLDGYTF.

This clonotype was detected a few times. Since no conserved phenylalanine or tryptophan closes the CDR3, a read error is the likely cause. The J gene is TRBJ2-7, the V gene TRBV7-8, with 9 nucleotides matching TRBD1. This CDR3 has 15 amino acids. V gave up 3 bases and J gave up 2 bases; unmatched junction bases: 5. The germline CDR1 and CDR2 sequences are SGHVS and FQNEAQ. The CDR3 nucleotides are TGTGCCAGCAGCTTGGGACAGGGCACCCCCTACGAGCAGTACCTC. This translates into CASSLGQGTPYEQYL.

The V call is TRBV29-1, the J call TRBJ2-7, with D perhaps TRBD1 (5 bases). The CDR3 is made up of 14 amino acids. The germline CDR1 and CDR2 sequences are SQVTM and ANQGSEA. V was shortened by 4 bases and J by 0 bases, with 13 bases between the two germline ends. DNA for the CDR3: TGCAGCGTTGGGAAGGCAGGGCTCTCCTACGAGCAGTACTTC. Translating it yields CSVGKAGLSYEQYF.

The CDR3 DNA sequence: TGCAGCGTTTGGGACAGGCGAGTTTATGGCTACACCTTC. It specifies CSVWDRRVYGYTF. This chain joins TRBV29-1 and TRBJ1-2; 8 bases line up with TRBD1. The CDR3 length is 13 residues. Germline V gives CDR1 SQVTM, CDR2 ANQGSEA. The trim removed 5 bases at V and 5 bases at J, leaving 7 bases unmatched.

This clonotype was observed a handful of times. The chain is built from TRBV6-6 and TRBJ2-3; tentative D call: TRBD2 (6 bases). The CDR3 is 12 amino acids. The V end was cut by 7 bases, the J end by 13 bases, with 18 bases between. The germline V gene has CDR1 MNHNY and CDR2 SVGAGI (reference sequence). Written as DNA, the CDR3 is TGTGCCAGCACCGATATCCCGGGACTCGAGTATTTT. The encoded protein is CASTDIPGLEYF.

CDR3 DNA: TGTGCCACTCGGGGGGGCCCGAATGCAGATACGCAGTATTTT. This encodes CATRGGPNADTQYF. The chain couples TRBV7-8 to TRBJ2-3; 8 bases map to TRBD2. Trimming at V came to 10 bases and at J to 4 bases, leaving 10 bases not matched to a gene. The CDR3 is 14 residues long. In germline, CDR1 is SGHVS, CDR2 FQNEAQ.

The chain uses TRBV28 and TRBJ2-1, with a weak D call TRBD2 (6 bases). The CDR3 sequence is 16 residues long. The V gene lost 7 bases and the J gene lost 1 base, with 17 bases spanning the gap. From germline, CDR1 is MDHEN and CDR2 SYDVKM. CDR3 protein: CASTTPGLPSYNEQFF. CDR3 bases: TGTGCCAGCACGACTCCGGGACTGCCTTCCTACAATGAGCAGTTCTTC.

A few counts support this clonotype. The DNA for the CDR3 is TGCAGCGTAAGGGGGGACAGGGGTCCCCCCTACGAGCAGTACTTC. Translating gives CSVRGDRGPPYEQYF. The chain uses TRBV29-1 and TRBJ2-7, with 10 bases identical to TRBD1. The CDR3 loop spans 15 amino acids. From germline, CDR1 is SQVTM and CDR2 ANQGSEA. The V segment lost 6 bases and the J segment 2 bases; nucleotides outside the gene matches: 10.

The chain has TRBV12-5 and TRBJ2-3; D unclear. With 1 base removed from V and 9 bases from J, the gap between germline ends came to 17 bases. Per the germline V gene, CDR1 is LGHNT and CDR2 is FRNRAP. The CDR3 consists of 15 residues. The CDR3 reads CASGLDAVMGSTQYF. The CDR3 nucleotides read TGTGCTAGTGGTTTGGACGCAGTAATGGGGTCAACGCAGTATTTT.

In this sample, this clonotype turned up a few times. CDR3 DNA sequence: TGTGCCACCAGCAGAGACCCAGGGGGCGGAGGGGAAAAACTGTTTTTT. This gives the protein CATSRDPGGGGEKLFF. V and J are TRBV15 and TRBJ1-4, with TRBD1 matching 8 bases. The CDR3 is made up of 16 amino acids. With 0 bases clipped from V and 8 bases from J, the junction kept 8 bases outside the gene matches. CDR1 is LNHNV and CDR2 is YYDKDF in the germline V gene (reference sequence). Complete variable domain (other parts from reference TRBV15 and TRBJ1-4): DAMVIQNPRYQVTQFGKPVTLSCSQTLNHNVMYWYQQKSSQAPKLLFHYYDKDFNNEADTPDNFQSRRPNTSFCFLDIRSPGLGDTAMYLCATSRDPGGGGEKLFFGSGTQLSVL.

Concerning this clonotype itself: A clone one base away is much larger, so this may be a read error. V usage is TRBV7-8 and J usage is TRBJ2-2; 11 bases fit TRBD1. This CDR3 comprises 16 residues. Germline assignment: CDR1 SGHVS and CDR2 FQNEAQ. DNA for the CDR3: TGTGCCAGAAGCTTAGTAGGGACAGGGGGCACCGGGGAGCTGTTTTTT. Its translation is CARSLVGTGGTGELFF.

This clonotype was counted many times. The chain is built from TRBV10-3 and TRBJ2-3; 7 bases map to TRBD2. The junction had 9 bases not matched to a gene; V was cut back by 10 bases and J by 2 bases. This CDR3 has 14 amino acids. Germline values: CDR1 ENHRY, CDR2 SYGVKD. CDR3 bases: TGTGCCAGCCAATCCGGGGACTACACAGATACGCAGTATTTT. Amino acid sequence: CASQSGDYTDTQYF.

The V call is TRBV29-1, the J call TRBJ1-1; D gene unclear. The germline V gene has CDR1 SQVTM and CDR2 ANQGSEA. The CDR3 is made up of 11 amino acids. The ends were cut back, 7 bases at V and 3 bases at J, with 9 bases in the middle. The CDR3 DNA follows: TGCAGCGGAGGGAGGTACACTGAAGCTTTCTTT. This sequence encodes CSGGRYTEAFF.

This clonotype came up a few times. The J gene is TRBJ2-1, the V gene TRBV6-2 or TRBV6-3, with a tentative D call TRBD2 (6 bases). The V gene lost 6 bases and the J gene lost 0 bases, with 18 bases spanning the gap. This CDR3 is 17 amino acids long. Germline CDR1 is MNHEY and CDR2 is SVGEGT. The CDR3 here is CASSPGSEGRSYNEQFF. CDR3 nucleotide sequence: TGTGCCAGCAGCCCGGGGTCGGAGGGGCGCTCCTACAATGAGCAGTTCTTC.

This clonotype was seen a handful of times. The rearrangement joins TRBV10-3 to TRBJ2-7; D unclear. Trimming took 5 bases from V and 2 from J, leaving 10 bases between them. Germline-derived CDR1 and CDR2 are ENHRY and SYGVKD. This CDR3 has 13 residues. CDR3 DNA: TGTGCCATCAGTCCAACAGAGGCCTACGAGCAGTACTTC. This gives the protein CAISPTEAYEQYF.

In its sample, this clonotype was seen once. The rearrangement uses TRBV20-1 and TRBJ2-7, with D maybe TRBD1 (6 bases). The CDR3 has 12 amino acids. Per germline, CDR1 DFQATT and CDR2 SNEGSKA (reference sequence). The V end was cut by 5 bases, the J end by 4 bases, with 12 bases between. The CDR3 loop is CSAPWTAYEQYF. CDR3 bases: TGCAGTGCTCCTTGGACAGCATACGAGCAGTACTTC.

This chain uses TRBV29-1 with TRBJ1-1; 11 nucleotides line up with TRBD1. Germline CDR1 and CDR2: SQVTM and ANQGSEA. The junction had 4 bases not matched to a gene; V was cut back by 7 bases and J by 3 bases. There are 13 residues in the CDR3. The CDR3 region has the DNA TGCAGCGCGGACAGGGGGCTCGACACTGAAGCTTTCTTT. It translates to CSADRGLDTEAFF.

The chain employs TRBV27 and TRBJ1-1, with a weak D call TRBD1 (6 bases). CDR1 and CDR2 (germline): MNHEY, SMNVEV (reference sequence). The CDR3 is 15 amino acids. V lost 5 bases and J lost 3, with 16 bases in between. CDR3 in amino acids: CASSRSGRGYTEAFF. As DNA, the CDR3 is TGTGCCAGCAGTCGTTCGGGCAGGGGATACACTGAAGCTTTCTTT.

This clonotype was counted only a few times. The V gene is TRBV15, the J gene TRBJ2-5; 12 nucleotides match TRBD2. With 1 base clipped from V and 2 bases from J, the junction kept 5 bases outside the gene matches. CDR3 length: 17 amino acids. The V gene's germline CDR1 is LNHNV and CDR2 YYDKDF (reference sequence). CDR3 sequence: CATSRGDGLAGQETQYF. Here the CDR3 DNA reads TGTGCCACCAGCAGAGGAGATGGACTAGCGGGGCAAGAGACCCAGTACTTC.

V and J are TRBV14 and TRBJ2-7, with D maybe TRBD2 (6 bases). The CDR3 is made up of 14 amino acids. The germline V gene encodes CDR1 SGHDN and CDR2 FVKESK. V was pared by 7 bases and J by 4 bases, with 17 bases between. CDR3: CASKSTGELYEQYF. CDR3 nucleotides: TGTGCCAGCAAGTCCACGGGAGAACTTTACGAGCAGTACTTC.

The rearrangement joins TRBV28 to TRBJ2-4; D ambiguous. This CDR3 region has 13 residues. Germline loops: CDR1 MDHEN, CDR2 SYDVKM. With 4 bases removed from V and 6 bases from J, the gap between germline ends came to 10 bases. The CDR3 here is CASSYPRVNIQYF. As DNA, the CDR3 is TGTGCCAGCAGTTATCCCCGGGTAAACATTCAGTACTTC.

This clonotype has only a few counts. V usage is TRBV20-1 and J usage is TRBJ2-5; 8 bases line up with TRBD1. The tail of the sequence fits TRBJ2-1 better, so the J call may be wrong. This CDR3 spans 13 amino acids. Germline CDR1 DFQATT, CDR2 SNEGSKA (reference sequence). CDR3 nucleotide sequence: TGCAGTGCTACCTCCAGGGGGCCGCATGAGCAGTTCTTC. As protein: CSATSRGPHEQFF.

The rearrangement links TRBV2 to TRBJ2-3; 11 bases fit TRBD2. J gave up 3 bases and V 9 bases, and 5 bases lay outside the gene matches. Germline V gene lookup returns CDR1 SNHLY and CDR2 FYNNEI. This CDR3 has 14 residues. CDR3 bases: TGTGCCAGTGAGGGACTAGCGGAGACAGATACGCAGTATTTT. Encoded protein: CASEGLAETDTQYF.

This chain connects TRBV29-1 to TRBJ2-7; perhaps TRBD2 as D (5 bases). The end of the DNA is better explained by TRBJ2-5, so the J call may be wrong. The CDR3 covers 17 residues. CDR1 and CDR2 from the germline V gene are SQVTM and ANQGSEA. The CDR3 reads CSVEDLRTAEPWETQYF. The CDR3 DNA reads as TGCAGCGTTGAAGATCTTCGTACAGCGGAGCCGTGGGAGACCCAGTACTTC.